This TCR beta chain emerged from a study of post-analysis software for immune sequencing data. Across the whole study: Several disease courses (relapsing-remitting, secondary progressive and progressive-relapsing) of multiple sclerosis were included. Findings and limits, study-wide: TRBV segments more frequent in patients than in controls numbered a few and included TRBV5-6, TRBV5-1 and TRBV20-1. Relative to controls, patients with multiple sclerosis showed significantly lower normalized Chao1 diversity.

V was clipped by 0 bases and J by 8 bases, with 11 bases between them. Looked up from germline, CDR1 is SGHRS and CDR2 is YFSETQ. The CDR3 covers 13 residues. A few counts support this clonotype. Antigen specificity is unknown. TCR beta libraries were prepared from cDNA with unique molecular identifiers. TCRdb recomputed calls from the PCR reads with MiXCR, one row per CDR3 protein. Altogether 550,000 to 700,000 distinct CDR3 sequences are present, about 40% being singletons, with the ten largest covering more than 1.5%. The receptor comes from a girl aged 10-17 years with multiple sclerosis. The chain joins TRBV5-1 to TRBJ1-1; D gene unclear. Specimen: blood. In nucleotides, the CDR3 is TGCGCCAGCAGCTTGGCCGCGGAAAGGGAAGCTTTCTTT. Protein product: CASSLAAEREAFF.